This paragraph reports one TCR beta chain. The antigen is unknown. Compared with germline, one end of the junction differs, possibly owing to a read error. The data stem from a study of tumor-infiltrating lymphocytes in primary liver carcinoma. For the study at large: These patients were men and women whose ages were 30 to 69 years. The study's findings and limits: Less overlap was seen in tumor-adjacent and tumor-blood pairs than in tumor region pairs.

Blood RNA originated from unsorted whole blood, with germline DNA additionally extracted. What was collected before surgery was 3.5 to 4.5 milliliters of peripheral blood. The germline CDR1 and CDR2 sequences are SGHAT and FQNNGV. The CDR3 loop spans 14 amino acids. TCR beta cDNA came from about 0.45 ug total RNA, primed with a constant-region primer. For TCR beta, libraries were produced by three nested multiplex PCR rounds using slightly modified ARM-PCR. It was with TRBV1-TRBV30 forward primers and a C-beta reverse primer that the first two PCR rounds were run, at around 9 cycles each. One entry per CDR3 protein results from TCRdb running MiXCR on the multiplex PCR reads. The sample has fewer than 350,000 distinct CDR3 sequences, 65% seen once.

The chain has TRBV11-2 and TRBJ2-7, with a tentative D call TRBD2 (5 bases). Sequencing was carried out using peripheral blood. This receptor was taken from a man in his forties with primary liver carcinoma and hepatitis B virus infection. Here the CDR3 reads CASSLQDVTQRTCF. The CDR3 DNA is TGTGCCAGCAGCCTGCAAGATGTAACTCAGCGGACTTGCTTC.